The 18 T cell receptor beta chains below come from one sample, sequenced in a study of long-term antiretroviral therapy in people with HIV. The authors ran the immunoSEQ assay, v3.0, at survey level. TCRdb keeps only in-frame clones here, not all; method: immunoSEQ multiplex PCR. The sample has about 17,000 clones, 60% to 80% seen once. The sequences come from unsorted PBMCs, collected 2.3 years after starting antiretroviral therapy. These receptors were collected from a woman in her thirties or forties with HIV.

The genes are TRBV1 and TRBJ2-1; the D call TRBD1 from the table was never checked on the DNA. TRBV1 is given as a pseudogene. The CDR3 is 16 amino acids. The CDR3 loop reads CTSSQEVRGPRNEQFF. The CDR3 DNA follows: TGCACCAGCAGCCAAGAGGTCAGGGGCCCCCGCAATGAGCAGTTCTTC.

This clone is a singleton in its sample. The rearrangement uses TRBV27 and TRBJ2-1, with 11 bases that match TRBD2. The CDR3 consists of 16 residues. The germline CDR1 and CDR2 sequences are MNHEY and SMNVEV (reference sequence). Germline trimming cut 5 bases from V and 4 bases from J; bases unmatched to any gene: 7. DNA of the CDR3: TGTGCCAGCAGTCAGACTAGCGGGGACTTGTACAATGAGCAGTTCTTC. This sequence encodes CASSQTSGDLYNEQFF.

The chain uses TRBV4-1 and TRBJ1-5, with 7 bases that match TRBD1. The CDR3 has 16 residues. Germline CDR1 and CDR2: MGHRA and YSYEKL. V lost 0 bases and J lost 5; bases outside the gene matches: 7. The CDR3 coding sequence is TGCGCCAGCAGCCAAGATAGACAGGGTGTCTATCAGCCCCAGCATTTT. It yields the protein CASSQDRQGVYQPQHF.

The chain couples TRBV28 to TRBJ2-3, with D unclear. Per germline, CDR1 MDHEN and CDR2 SYDVKM. The CDR3 runs 15 residues. V shed 6 bases and J shed 4 bases, with 17 bases lying between them. CDR3 sequence (DNA): TGTGCCAGCAGCTCTCCGGGTTACCAGTCAGATACGCAGTATTTT. Amino acids: CASSSPGYQSDTQYF.

This chain joins TRBV2 and TRBJ2-1; 12 bases line up with TRBD2. Per the germline V gene, CDR1 is SNHLY and CDR2 is FYNNEI. This CDR3 contains 15 residues. With 6 bases clipped from V and 8 bases from J, the junction kept 8 bases outside the gene matches. CDR3 DNA sequence: TGTGCCAGCAGCGGACTAGCGGGAAAGGTCGATGAGCAGTTCTTC. Residues: CASSGLAGKVDEQFF. Complete variable domain (other parts from reference TRBV2 and TRBJ2-1): EPEVTQTPSHQVTQMGQEVILRCVPISNHLYFYWYRQILGQKVEFLVSFYNNEISEKSEIFDDQFSVERPDGSNFTLKIRSTKLEDSAMYFCASSGLAGKVDEQFFGPGTRLTVL.

The chain has TRBV5-1 and TRBJ2-3, with D maybe TRBD2 (6 bases). V was shortened by 5 bases and J by 3 bases, with 13 bases between the two germline ends. The germline V gene has CDR1 SGHRS and CDR2 YFSETQ. The CDR3 sequence is 14 residues long. The chain's CDR3 is CASRNLAETDTQYF. CDR3 nucleotide sequence: TGCGCCAGCAGAAACTTAGCGGAGACAGATACGCAGTATTTT.

The sample holds a few counts of this clone. The chain joins TRBV7-9 to TRBJ1-2, with 7 bases that match TRBD1. Germline V gives CDR1 SEHNR, CDR2 FQNEAQ (reference sequence). The CDR3 is made up of 14 amino acids. Unmatched junction bases numbered 1, after V lost 0 bases and J lost 3 bases. The CDR3 DNA reads as TGTGCCAGCAGCTTAGCTGGGACAGACTATGGCTACACCTTC. Translating gives CASSLAGTDYGYTF.

The chain has TRBV7-8 and TRBJ2-1, with D tentatively TRBD1 (6 bases). Germline V CDR1 and CDR2: SGHVS, FQNEAQ. The CDR3 length is 16 residues. V lost 1 base and J lost 0, with 10 bases in between. CDR3 amino acids: CASSLGTVSSYNEQFF. The DNA for the CDR3 is TGTGCCAGCAGCTTAGGGACAGTGAGCTCCTACAATGAGCAGTTCTTC.

This chain joins TRBV2 and TRBJ2-4; a possible D gene is TRBD1 (5 bases). Per germline, CDR1 SNHLY and CDR2 FYNNEI. CDR3 size: 15 residues. V lost 4 bases and J 0 bases, leaving 10 bases between the germline ends. For the CDR3, the DNA is TGTGCCAGCAGTGGGGAAAGGGGAGCCAAAAACATTCAGTACTTC. Translating it yields CASSGERGAKNIQYF.

V gene TRBV6-6 combines with J gene TRBJ1-1, with D perhaps matching TRBD1 (5 bases). The CDR3 loop spans 13 amino acids. V lost 7 bases, J lost 1 base, and 10 bases lay in between. The germline V gene has CDR1 MNHNY and CDR2 SVGAGI (reference sequence). This CDR3 reads CASIMDKNTEAFF. CDR3 nucleotides: TGTGCCAGCATTATGGACAAGAACACTGAAGCTTTCTTT.

The chain couples TRBV5-1 to TRBJ2-1, with 7 nucleotides matching TRBD2. The CDR3 totals 15 residues. J lost 9 bases, V lost 0 bases, and 9 bases had no gene match. Looked up from germline, CDR1 is SGHRS and CDR2 is YFSETQ. In nucleotides, the CDR3 is TGCGCCAGCAGCTTGGAAGTGGGAGCGGGGAGTGAGCAGTTCTTC. Amino acid sequence: CASSLEVGAGSEQFF. Drawing the rest from reference TRBV5-1 and TRBJ2-1, the complete variable domain is KAGVTQTPRYLIKTRGQQVTLSCSPISGHRSVSWYQQTPGQGLQFLFEYFSETQRNKGNFPGRFSGRQFSNSRSEMNVSTLELGDSALYLCASSLEVGAGSEQFFGPGTRLTVL.

The chain links TRBV30 to TRBJ1-1; the D gene is possibly TRBD1 (5 bases). V was shortened by 2 bases and J by 2 bases, with 9 bases between the two germline ends. Per the germline V gene, CDR1 is GTSNPN and CDR2 is SVGIG (reference sequence). The CDR3 consists of 13 residues. CDR3 region: CAWSFGANTEAFF. The CDR3 bases are TGTGCCTGGAGTTTCGGGGCCAACACTGAAGCTTTCTTT.

This chain connects TRBV6-5 to TRBJ2-1; tentative D call: TRBD1 (7 bases). The CDR3 sequence is 15 residues long. V lost 6 bases and J 5 bases, leaving 17 bases between the germline ends. CDR1 and CDR2 from the germline V gene are MNHEY and SVGAGI. CDR3 coding DNA: TGTGCCAGCAGGGGAGCGACAGGGAGGCACAATGAGCAGTTCTTC. This translates into CASRGATGRHNEQFF.

Here the CDR3 reads CASSQKRGTGLEAFF. DNA for the CDR3: TGTGCCAGCAGCCAAAAGAGGGGGACAGGACTTGAAGCTTTCTTT. This chain joins TRBV14 and TRBJ1-1; 8 bases align to TRBD1. After removal of 2 bases from V and 7 bases from J, the junction contained 9 bases not matched to a gene. CDR1 is SGHDN, CDR2 FVKESK, per germline. The length of the CDR3 is 15 residues.

This clone showed up just a few times. This chain links TRBV7-9 with TRBJ2-7, with D perhaps matching TRBD1 (6 bases). The CDR3 runs 13 residues. CDR1 is SEHNR, CDR2 FQNEAQ, per germline (reference sequence). The V and J ends lost 3 bases and 5 bases respectively, with 11 bases between them. CDR3 region: CASSFYEGDEQYF. In DNA form, the CDR3 reads TGTGCCAGCAGCTTCTATGAGGGGGACGAGCAGTACTTC.

V is TRBV30 and J is TRBJ2-3; D uncertain. The CDR3 spans 12 residues. Germline CDR1 reads GTSNPN; CDR2 reads SVGIG (reference sequence). Trimming shortened V by 8 bases and J by 5 bases, and 14 bases separated the two germline ends. The CDR3 protein is CAGFANRDTQYF. Written as DNA, the CDR3 is TGTGCCGGCTTCGCTAACCGAGATACGCAGTATTTT.

The chain carries TRBV10-1 and TRBJ2-7; D is uncertain. The V end was cut by 3 bases, the J end by 2 bases, with 8 bases between. The CDR3 is 13 residues long. Germline values: CDR1 WNHNN, CDR2 SYGVQD (reference sequence). CDR3 coding DNA: TGCGCCAGCAGTGACAGTAATACCTACGAGCAGTACTTC. Protein sequence: CASSDSNTYEQYF.

The rearrangement links TRBV19 to TRBJ2-7, with unresolved D. The ends were cut back, 3 bases at V and 3 bases at J, with 12 bases in the middle. The germline CDR1 and CDR2 sequences are LNHDA and SQIVND (reference sequence). This CDR3 comprises 14 residues. CDR3 bases: TGTGCCAGTAGTATCCGGACGGAGTACTACGAGCAGTACTTC. It encodes CASSIRTEYYEQYF.